A single T cell receptor beta chain is shown here with its context. The data are from a study of blood T cell repertoires in COVID-19. Authors' processing steps: Nucleated cell number was recorded as an estimate derived from reference gene primer amplification. This table comes from immunoSEQ multiplex PCR, and its TCRdb copy is limited to in-frame clones, with some not included. V and J calls and clone size follow that table, whereas D and trimming were derived from the DNA. Found here are about 140,000 clones, about 79% of them singletons; the top ten hold approximately 4.5%. Germline values: CDR1 SGHTA, CDR2 FQGNSA. With 1 base clipped from V and 3 bases from J, the junction kept 6 bases outside the gene matches. This CDR3 has 17 residues.

This sequence was found in a woman older than 75 with active or convalescent COVID-19. The chain has TRBV7-2 and TRBJ2-3; 11 bases map to TRBD2. The sequenced sample consisted of peripheral blood. As DNA, the CDR3 is TGTGCCAGCAGCTTAGATTCCCTAGCGGGGGGTACAGATACGCAGTATTTT. This gives the protein CASSLDSLAGGTDTQYF.